This entry lists 18 T cell receptor beta chains sequenced from one sample in a study of CD8 T cells in ankylosing spondylitis (dated by TCRdb to 2016 to 2017). Libraries came from 5' RACE. Sequencing relied on an Illumina HiSeq 2500. TCRdb reprocessing: public reads trimmed at Q25 with fastp, clones called with MiXCR, in-frame beta chains kept. Under each unique CDR3 protein, matching rows form one entry showing the most common genes and DNA. The sample profile shows about 160,000 distinct CDR3 sequences; 9.8% of them were found once. In total, the top ten clones hold less than 15% of the sample. Sequenced material: blood, either unsorted or a sorted T cell fraction (not recorded which). The receptors here all came from a female donor with ankylosing spondylitis or in good health (not recorded which).

The V call is TRBV11-2, the J call TRBJ2-6; no reliable D call. CDR1 and CDR2 from the germline V gene are SGHAT and FQNNGV. Trimming left V 0 bases short and J 0 bases short, with 9 bases between. CDR3 length: 17 amino acids. The CDR3 reads CASSLEGFLSGANVLTF. CDR3 nucleotide sequence: TGTGCCAGCAGCTTAGAAGGGTTCCTCTCTGGGGCCAACGTCCTGACTTTC.

The gene calls are TRBV5-6 and TRBJ2-1; 11 bases are shared with TRBD2. Per the germline V gene, CDR1 is SGHDT and CDR2 is YYEEEE. This CDR3 is 14 amino acids long. The V gene end was trimmed by 5 bases and the J gene end by 7 bases; junction bases not matched to a gene: 5. CDR3 protein: CASSLAGGKNEQFF. As DNA, the CDR3 is TGTGCCAGCAGTTTAGCGGGAGGGAAAAATGAGCAGTTCTTC.

This clonotype was seen ten or more times. This chain connects TRBV3-1 to TRBJ2-1; D call uncertain. Germline V lookup: CDR1 LGHDT, CDR2 YNNKEL (reference sequence). V lost 0 bases, J lost 10 bases, and 7 bases lay in between. This CDR3 has 12 amino acids. This chain's CDR3 is CASSQDLPEQFF. Here the CDR3 DNA reads TGTGCCAGCAGCCAAGATTTGCCAGAGCAGTTCTTC.

The sample holds a few counts of this clonotype. The rearrangement links TRBV11-2 to TRBJ2-7; 9 bases match TRBD1. V shed 6 bases, J shed 2 bases, and the junction held 8 bases outside the gene matches. Per germline, CDR1 SGHAT and CDR2 FQNNGV. The CDR3 is made up of 15 amino acids. The CDR3: CASSPWGTGTYEQYF. CDR3 nucleotide sequence: TGTGCCAGCAGTCCGTGGGGGACAGGGACCTACGAGCAGTACTTC.

This chain links TRBV12-3 or TRBV12-4 with TRBJ2-2, with no clear D. Trimming removed 3 bases at V and 6 bases at J, with 5 bases between. This CDR3 spans 12 amino acids. This chain's CDR3 is CASSFQAGELFF. The DNA of the CDR3 is TGTGCCAGCAGTTTCCAGGCCGGGGAGCTGTTTTTT.

The chain couples TRBV5-1 to TRBJ2-1; 9 positions agree with TRBD2. CDR1 SGHRS and CDR2 YFSETQ come from the germline V gene. V lost 0 bases to trimming and J lost 3 bases; unmatched junction nucleotides: 4. The CDR3 covers 16 residues. CDR3 amino acids: CASSLVETSGYNEQFF. CDR3 sequence (DNA): TGCGCCAGCAGCTTGGTTGAGACTAGCGGCTACAATGAGCAGTTCTTC.

The chain uses TRBV4-3 and TRBJ2-7; 7 nucleotides match TRBD2. CDR3 length: 15 residues. Germline V gene sequence: CDR1 LGHNA, CDR2 YSLEER. The V and J ends lost 4 bases and 1 base, in that order; junction bases with no gene match: 7. CDR3 bases: TGCGCCAGCAGCCCCGGGAGGCGCCCTTCCTACGAGCAGTACTTC. It yields the protein CASSPGRRPSYEQYF.

This clonotype was observed a few times. V is TRBV7-9 and J is TRBJ1-1; possible D gene TRBD1, 5 bases. V was clipped by 1 base and J by 3 bases, with 9 bases between them. Per the germline V gene, CDR1 is SEHNR and CDR2 is FQNEAQ (reference sequence). The CDR3 spans 14 residues. The CDR3 DNA reads TGTGCCAGCAGCTTAGATGCAGGGCACACTGAAGCTTTCTTT. It encodes CASSLDAGHTEAFF. The complete variable domain, with remaining parts taken from reference TRBV7-9 and TRBJ1-1, reads DTGVSQNPRHKITKRGQNVTFRCDPISEHNRLYWYRQTLGQGPEFLTYFQNEAQLEKSRLLSDRFSAERPKGSFSTLEIQRTEQGDSAMYLCASSLDAGHTEAFFGQGTRLTVV.

This clonotype was seen only a few times. The chain recombines TRBV24-1 with TRBJ2-2, with D perhaps matching TRBD1 (5 bases). Trimming shortened V by 4 bases and J by 1 base, and 6 bases separated the two germline ends. The CDR3 totals 14 residues. Germline CDR1 KGHDR, CDR2 SFDVKD. This CDR3 is CATSEGQNTGELFF. CDR3 nucleotide sequence: TGTGCCACCAGTGAAGGACAGAACACCGGGGAGCTGTTTTTT.

The genes are TRBV3-1 and TRBJ2-2; 7 bases line up with TRBD2. The V segment lost 2 bases and the J segment 1 base; nucleotides outside the gene matches: 13. The CDR3 sequence is 19 residues long. Germline V gene lookup returns CDR1 LGHDT and CDR2 YNNKEL (reference sequence). The CDR3 reads CASSQPTIGERENTGELFF. CDR3 bases: TGTGCCAGCAGCCAACCAACTATCGGGGAGCGGGAGAACACCGGGGAGCTGTTTTTT. Together with reference TRBV3-1 and TRBJ2-2, the CDR3 gives the full variable domain: DTAVSQTPKYLVTQMGNDKSIKCEQNLGHDTMYWYKQDSKKFLKIMFSYNNKELIINETVPNRFSPKSPDKAHLNLHINSLELGDSAVYFCASSQPTIGERENTGELFFGEGSRLTVL.

This rearrangement joins TRBV20-1 to TRBJ2-7; D may be TRBD1 (5 bases). Germline lookup yields CDR1 DFQATT and CDR2 SNEGSKA (reference sequence). The CDR3 runs to 12 residues. The ends were cut back, 7 bases at V and 3 bases at J, with 13 bases in the middle. The CDR3: CSVPREGYEQYF. The CDR3 DNA is TGCAGTGTTCCCAGGGAAGGCTACGAGCAGTACTTC.

This chain links TRBV4-3 with TRBJ1-2; D gene uncertain. V was cut by 3 bases and J by 4 bases, with 15 bases left in between. The CDR3 has 15 amino acids. From germline, CDR1 is LGHNA and CDR2 YSLEER. CDR3 in amino acids: CASSQELEIPYGYTF. The CDR3 nucleotides read TGCGCCAGCAGCCAGGAATTAGAAATACCCTATGGCTACACCTTC.

This clonotype was seen a handful of times. The rearrangement links TRBV6-2 or TRBV6-3 to TRBJ2-7, with a tentative D call TRBD1 (7 bases). V was shortened by 2 bases and J by 3 bases, with 32 bases between the two germline ends. The CDR3 covers 21 residues. The germline gives CDR1 MNHEY, CDR2 SVGEGT. CDR3 nucleotides: TGTGCCAGCAGTTACAGGAGGGGGACAGTGACTAGAGCGGGCATCCTCTACGAGCAGTACTTC. Translation gives CASSYRRGTVTRAGILYEQYF.

This clonotype was found a few times. A junction end diverges from the germline sequence, so it may reflect a read error. The chain has TRBV3-1 and TRBJ2-7; D might be TRBD2 (6 bases). Germline V lookup: CDR1 LGHDT, CDR2 YNNKEL (reference sequence). CDR3 length equals 20 residues. The CDR3 loop reads CASSQHHRPGLTPGAYDQYF. The CDR3 bases are TGTGCCAGCAGCCAACATCACAGGCCAGGACTTACCCCGGGAGCCTACGATCAGTACTTC.

The chain has TRBV20-1 and TRBJ1-1; D may be TRBD1 (6 bases). Germline-derived CDR1 and CDR2 are DFQATT and SNEGSKA (reference sequence). CDR3 length equals 15 residues. Between the trimmed V and J ends, which lost 0 bases and 0 bases, there was a span of 11 bases. The chain's CDR3 is CSARDVGQMNTEAFF. CDR3 nucleotide sequence: TGCAGTGCTAGAGATGTAGGACAGATGAACACTGAAGCTTTCTTT.

This clonotype was seen only a few times. The chain carries TRBV27 and TRBJ1-1; D is unresolved. The V end lost 4 bases, the J end lost 1 base, and 7 bases lay between the germline ends. There are 13 residues in the CDR3. Germline loops: CDR1 MNHEY, CDR2 SMNVEV (reference sequence). CDR3 bases: TGTGCCAGCAGTTGGGTACCGAACACTGAAGCTTTCTTT. Protein product: CASSWVPNTEAFF.

V usage is TRBV11-3 and J usage is TRBJ2-7; 13 bases align to TRBD2. Losses at the gene ends were 4 bases for V and 7 bases for J; bases not matched to a gene: 7. Germline assignment: CDR1 SGHNT and CDR2 YENEEA. This CDR3 region has 15 residues. CDR3 bases: TGTGCCAGCAGCTCGGGACTAGCGGGACCTGAGGAGCAGTACTTC. Translating gives CASSSGLAGPEEQYF.

The chain employs TRBV3-1 and TRBJ2-1; TRBD2 might be the D (8 bases). In germline, CDR1 is LGHDT, CDR2 YNNKEL (reference sequence). V lost 2 bases to trimming and J lost 3 bases, with 32 bases between them. The CDR3 spans 22 residues. CDR3 in amino acids: CASSQSRTWGTELAVNYNEQFF. In DNA, the CDR3 is TGTGCCAGCAGCCAAAGTCGGACCTGGGGGACAGAACTAGCGGTAAACTACAATGAGCAGTTCTTC.